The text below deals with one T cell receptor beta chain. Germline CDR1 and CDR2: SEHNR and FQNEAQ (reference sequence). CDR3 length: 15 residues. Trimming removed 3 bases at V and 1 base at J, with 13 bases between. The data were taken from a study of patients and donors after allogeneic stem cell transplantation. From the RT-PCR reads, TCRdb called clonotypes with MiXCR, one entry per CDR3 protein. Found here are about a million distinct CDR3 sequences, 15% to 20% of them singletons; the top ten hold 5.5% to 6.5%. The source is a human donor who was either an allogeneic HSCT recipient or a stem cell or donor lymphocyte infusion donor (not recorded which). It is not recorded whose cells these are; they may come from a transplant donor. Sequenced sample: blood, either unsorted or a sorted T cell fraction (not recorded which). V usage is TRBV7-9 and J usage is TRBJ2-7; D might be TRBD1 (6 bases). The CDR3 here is CASSFVGGSSYEQYF. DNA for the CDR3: TGTGCCAGCAGCTTTGTAGGGGGAAGTTCCTACGAGCAGTACTTC. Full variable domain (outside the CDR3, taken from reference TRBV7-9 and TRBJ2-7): DTGVSQNPRHKITKRGQNVTFRCDPISEHNRLYWYRQTLGQGPEFLTYFQNEAQLEKSRLLSDRFSAERPKGSFSTLEIQRTEQGDSAMYLCASSFVGGSSYEQYFGPGTRLTVT.